This T cell receptor (beta chain) was identified in a study of OX40 agonist ivuxolimab in advanced cancers. As for the study in general: An agonistic human IgG2 monoclonal antibody against OX40 (CD134) was given.

Method: immunoSEQ multiplex PCR; TCRdb's copy keeps in-frame clones and lacks some. The repertoire holds 90,000 to 100,000 clones, about 85% seen once, with 0.8% to 0.9% in the top ten. Regarding the study as a whole: Blood T cells, both CD4+ and CD8+, expanded clonally by week 6 at 0.1 to 3.0 mg/kg. Individuals who were partial responders at 0.1-3.0 mg/kg had clonal expansion that ranked among the lowest. Low normalized clonal expansion also occurred in some nonresponding patients.

This clone appeared once. Antigen: not known. V lost 0 bases and J 8 bases, leaving 8 bases between the germline ends. This CDR3 has 13 residues. The germline gives CDR1 LGHNA, CDR2 YSLEER. Sample: CD4+ or CD8+ T cells sorted from blood, taken in a trial of the OX40 agonist ivuxolimab. This clonotype originated in an adult with an advanced solid tumor such as melanoma, head and neck, liver or kidney cancer. V usage is TRBV4-3 and J usage is TRBJ1-3, with a tentative D call TRBD1 (6 bases). Here the CDR3 DNA reads TGCGCCAGCAGCCAAGACTGGGGGCACACCATATATTTT. Its protein product is CASSQDWGHTIYF.